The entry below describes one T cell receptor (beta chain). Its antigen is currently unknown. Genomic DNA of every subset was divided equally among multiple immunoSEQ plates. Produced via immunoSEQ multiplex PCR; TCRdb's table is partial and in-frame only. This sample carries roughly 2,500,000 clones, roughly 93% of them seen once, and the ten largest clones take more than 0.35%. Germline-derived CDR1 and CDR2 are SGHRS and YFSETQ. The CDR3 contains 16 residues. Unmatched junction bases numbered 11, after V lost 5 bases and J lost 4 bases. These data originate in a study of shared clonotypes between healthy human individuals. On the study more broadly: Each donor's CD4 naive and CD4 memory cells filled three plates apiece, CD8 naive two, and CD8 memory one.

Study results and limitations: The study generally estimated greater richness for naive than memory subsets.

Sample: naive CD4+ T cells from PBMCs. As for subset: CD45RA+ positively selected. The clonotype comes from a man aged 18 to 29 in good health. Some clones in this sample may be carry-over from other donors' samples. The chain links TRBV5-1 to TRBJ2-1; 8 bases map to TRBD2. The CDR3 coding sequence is TGCGCCAGCAGTTACCAGCTAGCGGGCGCTTACAATGAGCAGTTCTTC. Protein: CASSYQLAGAYNEQFF.